Shown below are 11 T cell receptor beta chains from a single sample sequenced in a study of beta chain features in type 1 diabetes (dated by TCRdb to 2017 to 2018). Library prep was done by the immunoSEQ multiplex PCR assay. All of the isolated RNA was reverse transcribed with the High Capacity cDNA Reverse Transcription Kit, so expressed TCRB transcripts were sequenced. TCRdb limited this immuneACCESS table to in-frame rearrangements with V and J called. A share of clones is missing; checked studies link under half to unresolved V genes, and the rest is unexplained. The sample records under 300,000 clones, less than 35% of which are singletons. In total, the top ten clones hold approximately 4% of the sample. Sequencing input: central memory CD4+ T cells from blood. These receptors originate from a man aged 25-45 years in good health.

V usage is TRBV5-6 and J usage is TRBJ1-2, with a weak D call TRBD1 (6 bases). Germline V gene data show CDR1 as SGHDT and CDR2 as YYEEEE. Trimming stripped 7 bases from V and 2 bases from J, with 12 bases between. CDR3 size: 13 residues. CDR3: CASADRTNYGYTF. CDR3 coding DNA: TGTGCCAGCGCCGACAGGACGAACTATGGCTACACCTTC.

The rearrangement joins TRBV30 to TRBJ2-3; D might be TRBD1 (6 bases). Germline V gives CDR1 GTSNPN, CDR2 SVGIG (reference sequence). There are 14 residues in the CDR3. The V gene lost 3 bases and the J gene lost 1 base, with 11 bases spanning the gap. The CDR3 protein is CAWRRDKRTDTQYF. Here the CDR3 DNA reads TGTGCCTGGAGAAGGGACAAGCGCACAGATACGCAGTATTTT.

This clone appeared many times. This chain links TRBV29-1 with TRBJ2-5, with D perhaps TRBD1 or TRBD2 (5 bases each). V lost 0 bases and J lost 4, with 18 bases in between. The germline V gene has CDR1 SQVTM and CDR2 ANQGSEA. CDR3 size: 16 residues. CDR3 residues: CSVEDRVRGPGETQYF. CDR3 sequence (DNA): TGCAGCGTTGAAGATCGGGTGAGGGGCCCGGGAGAGACCCAGTACTTC.

The rearrangement links TRBV29-1 to TRBJ2-4; perhaps TRBD1 as D (6 bases). The germline V gene has CDR1 SQVTM and CDR2 ANQGSEA. The V gene lost 7 bases and the J gene lost 12 bases, with 16 bases spanning the gap. The CDR3 spans 11 residues. CDR3 amino acids: CSGGQGKSQYF. The DNA of the CDR3 is TGCAGCGGGGGTCAGGGGAAGAGTCAGTACTTC.

This chain links TRBV7-2 with TRBJ1-5, with D perhaps matching TRBD1 (6 bases). This CDR3 contains 14 residues. With 1 base removed from V and 7 bases from J, the gap between germline ends came to 11 bases. Looked up from germline, CDR1 is SGHTA and CDR2 is FQGNSA. As DNA, the CDR3 is TGTGCCAGCAGCTTAGGCAGGGGCGAACAGCCCCAGCATTTT. It encodes CASSLGRGEQPQHF. Based on the CDR3 plus reference TRBV7-2 and TRBJ1-5, the full variable domain is GAGVSQSPSNKVTEKGKDVELRCDPISGHTALYWYRQSLGQGLEFLIYFQGNSAPDKSGLPSDRFSAERTGGSVSTLTIQRTQQEDSAVYLCASSLGRGEQPQHFGDGTRLSIL.

This clone came up a few times. The chain couples TRBV15 to TRBJ2-5; a possible D gene is TRBD1 (5 bases). V was trimmed by 9 bases and J by 1 base, leaving 9 bases between them. Germline values: CDR1 LNHNV, CDR2 YYDKDF (reference sequence). The CDR3 has 12 residues. DNA for the CDR3: TGTGCCACGGCAAGGGGCCAAGAGACCCAGTACTTC. Translated: CATARGQETQYF.

The CDR3 protein is CASSIQGQIYEQYF. CDR3 bases: TGTGCCAGTAGTATCCAAGGACAGATATACGAGCAGTACTTC. The chain is built from TRBV19 and TRBJ2-7, with D tentatively TRBD1 (6 bases). With 3 bases removed from V and 4 bases from J, the gap between germline ends came to 13 bases. CDR1 and CDR2 (germline): LNHDA, SQIVND (reference sequence). CDR3 length: 14 residues.

The J gene is TRBJ2-2, the V gene TRBV23-1; tentative D call: TRBD2 (5 bases). TRBV23-1 belongs to the ORF category, with a function that is uncertain. V shed 3 bases and J shed 9 bases, with 17 bases lying between them. The CDR3 length is 15 residues. The CDR3 reads CASSHPPGWTRELFF. The CDR3 nucleotides read TGCGCCAGCAGTCACCCACCGGGATGGACCCGGGAGCTGTTTTTT.

This clone has just a few counts. The J gene is TRBJ2-7, the V gene TRBV27; TRBD2 aligns across 9 bases. V gave up 5 bases and J gave up 3 bases; unmatched junction bases: 8. CDR1 is MNHEY and CDR2 is SMNVEV in the germline V gene (reference sequence). This CDR3 is 15 amino acids long. CDR3 sequence reads: CASSPGLAHVYEQYF. The CDR3 DNA reads TGTGCCAGCAGTCCCGGACTAGCGCACGTCTACGAGCAGTACTTC.

The V gene is TRBV5-1, the J gene TRBJ2-7; no definite D call. The CDR3 is 12 amino acids. Germline values: CDR1 SGHRS, CDR2 YFSETQ. Trimming shortened V by 4 bases and J by 4 bases, and 9 bases separated the two germline ends. The CDR3, as DNA: TGCGCCAGCAGCCCGGAAGGATACGAGCAGTACTTC. The encoded protein is CASSPEGYEQYF.

This chain connects TRBV6-6 to TRBJ2-7; D is possibly TRBD2 (5 bases). The length of the CDR3 is 13 residues. V dropped 2 bases and J dropped 3 bases, with 8 bases sitting between them. Germline V gene data show CDR1 as MNHNY and CDR2 as SVGAGI (reference sequence). The CDR3 DNA reads TGTGCCAGCAGTTACAGCGGCAACTACGAGCAGTACTTC. This sequence encodes CASSYSGNYEQYF.